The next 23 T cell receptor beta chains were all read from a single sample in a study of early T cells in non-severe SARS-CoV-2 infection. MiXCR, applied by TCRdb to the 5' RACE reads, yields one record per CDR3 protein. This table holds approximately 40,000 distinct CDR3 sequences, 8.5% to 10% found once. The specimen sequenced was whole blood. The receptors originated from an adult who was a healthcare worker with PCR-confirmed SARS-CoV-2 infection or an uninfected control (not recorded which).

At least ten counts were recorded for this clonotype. The CDR3 DNA is TGTGCCAGCAGCTCAGGGTCTGGGGCCAACGTCCTGACTTTC. It specifies CASSSGSGANVLTF. The genes are TRBV11-3 and TRBJ2-6, with D maybe TRBD1 (5 bases). The CDR3 runs to 14 residues. V lost 4 bases and J lost 1, with 5 bases in between. Germline V CDR1 and CDR2: SGHNT, YENEEA.

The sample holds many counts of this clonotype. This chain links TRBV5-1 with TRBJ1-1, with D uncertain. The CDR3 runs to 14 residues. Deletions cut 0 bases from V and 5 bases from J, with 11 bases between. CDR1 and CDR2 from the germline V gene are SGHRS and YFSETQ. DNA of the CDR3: TGCGCCAGCAGCTTGGCTACGACTGAAACTGAAGCTTTCTTT. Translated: CASSLATTETEAFF.

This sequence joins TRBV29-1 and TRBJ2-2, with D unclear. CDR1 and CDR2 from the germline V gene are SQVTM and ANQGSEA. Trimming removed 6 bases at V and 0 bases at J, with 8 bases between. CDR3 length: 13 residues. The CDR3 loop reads CSVPRPNTGELFF. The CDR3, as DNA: TGCAGCGTCCCGCGGCCGAACACCGGGGAGCTGTTTTTT.

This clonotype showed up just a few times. In DNA form, the CDR3 reads TGTGCCAGCAGTGAAGGGATCCGGCTAGCGGGGGGCAAAAGCTCCTACGAGCAGTACTTC. Its protein is CASSEGIRLAGGKSSYEQYF. The chain joins TRBV2 to TRBJ2-7; 11 bases match TRBD2. V lost 1 base and J lost 0; bases outside the gene matches: 14. The CDR3 runs 20 residues. Per germline, CDR1 SNHLY and CDR2 FYNNEI. The full variable domain, completed using reference TRBV2 and TRBJ2-7, is EPEVTQTPSHQVTQMGQEVILRCVPISNHLYFYWYRQILGQKVEFLVSFYNNEISEKSEIFDDQFSVERPDGSNFTLKIRSTKLEDSAMYFCASSEGIRLAGGKSSYEQYFGPGTRLTVT.

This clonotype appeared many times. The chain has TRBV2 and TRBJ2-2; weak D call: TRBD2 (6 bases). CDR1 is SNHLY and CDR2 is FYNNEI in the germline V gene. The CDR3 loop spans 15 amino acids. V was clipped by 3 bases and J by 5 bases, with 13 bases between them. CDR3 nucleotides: TGTGCCAGCAGTGAGGAACGGGGACTGACCGGGGAGCTGTTTTTT. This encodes CASSEERGLTGELFF.

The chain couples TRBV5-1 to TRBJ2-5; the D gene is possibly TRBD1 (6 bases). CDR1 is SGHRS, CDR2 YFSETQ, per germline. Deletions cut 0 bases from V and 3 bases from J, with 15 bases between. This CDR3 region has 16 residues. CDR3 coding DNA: TGCGCCAGCAGCTTGGGGGCCCGACAGGAGGAAGAGACCCAGTACTTC. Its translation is CASSLGARQEEETQYF.

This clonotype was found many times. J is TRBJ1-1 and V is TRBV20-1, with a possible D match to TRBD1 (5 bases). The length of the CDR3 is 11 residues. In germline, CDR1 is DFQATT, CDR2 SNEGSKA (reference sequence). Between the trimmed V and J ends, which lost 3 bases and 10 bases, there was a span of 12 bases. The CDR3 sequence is CSASWGKGAFF. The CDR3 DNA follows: TGCAGTGCTAGTTGGGGCAAGGGAGCTTTCTTT.

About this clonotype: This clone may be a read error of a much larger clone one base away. For the CDR3, the DNA is TGTGCCAGCAGTCTAGGACAGGGCGGCTGTGGCTACACCTTC. Amino acids: CASSLGQGGCGYTF. The J gene is TRBJ1-2, the V gene TRBV12-3 or TRBV12-4; TRBD1 aligns across 8 bases. The V and J ends lost 5 bases and 7 bases, in that order; junction bases with no gene match: 9. The CDR3 is made up of 14 amino acids.

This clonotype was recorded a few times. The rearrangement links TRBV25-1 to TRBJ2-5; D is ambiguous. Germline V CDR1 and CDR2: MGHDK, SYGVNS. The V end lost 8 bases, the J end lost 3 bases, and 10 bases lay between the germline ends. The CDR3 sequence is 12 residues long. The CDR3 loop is CASRSRKETQYF. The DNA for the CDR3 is TGTGCCAGCCGCTCAAGGAAAGAGACCCAGTACTTC. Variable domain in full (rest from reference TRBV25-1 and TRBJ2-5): EADIYQTPRYLVIGTGKKITLECSQTMGHDKMYWYQQDPGMELHLIHYSYGVNSTEKGDLSSESTVSRIRTEHFPLTLESARPSHTSQYLCASRSRKETQYFGPGTRLLVL.

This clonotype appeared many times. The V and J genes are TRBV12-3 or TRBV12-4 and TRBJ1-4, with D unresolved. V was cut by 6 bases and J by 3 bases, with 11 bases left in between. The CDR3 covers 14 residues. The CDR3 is CASRPKPPNEKLFF. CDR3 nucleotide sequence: TGTGCCAGCAGGCCTAAGCCTCCTAATGAAAAACTGTTTTTT.

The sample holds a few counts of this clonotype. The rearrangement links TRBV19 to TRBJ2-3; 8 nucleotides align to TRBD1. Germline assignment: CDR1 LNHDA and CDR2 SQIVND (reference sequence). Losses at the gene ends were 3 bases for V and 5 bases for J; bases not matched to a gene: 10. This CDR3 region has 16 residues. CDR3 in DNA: TGTGCCAGTAGTATTCGGACAGGGTCAATGGGAGATACGCAGTATTTT. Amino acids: CASSIRTGSMGDTQYF.

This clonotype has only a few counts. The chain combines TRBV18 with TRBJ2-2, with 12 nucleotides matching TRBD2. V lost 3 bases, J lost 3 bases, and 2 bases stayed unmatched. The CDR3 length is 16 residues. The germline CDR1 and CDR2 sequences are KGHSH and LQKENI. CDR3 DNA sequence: TGTGCCAGCTCACCGCGGACTAGCGGGGACACCGGGGAGCTGTTTTTT. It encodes CASSPRTSGDTGELFF.

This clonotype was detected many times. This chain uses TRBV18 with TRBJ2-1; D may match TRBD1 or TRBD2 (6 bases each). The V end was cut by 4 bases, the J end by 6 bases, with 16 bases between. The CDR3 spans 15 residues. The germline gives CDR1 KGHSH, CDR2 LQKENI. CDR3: CASSRLGGLLNEQFF. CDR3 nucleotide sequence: TGTGCCAGCTCACGGTTGGGGGGCCTGCTCAATGAGCAGTTCTTC.

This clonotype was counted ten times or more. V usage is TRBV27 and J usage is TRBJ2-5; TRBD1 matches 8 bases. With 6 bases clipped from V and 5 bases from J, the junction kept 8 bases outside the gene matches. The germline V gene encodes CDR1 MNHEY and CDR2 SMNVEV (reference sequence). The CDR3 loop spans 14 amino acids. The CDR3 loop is CASSPGQARETQYF. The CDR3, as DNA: TGTGCCAGCAGCCCGGGACAGGCCAGGGAGACCCAGTACTTC.

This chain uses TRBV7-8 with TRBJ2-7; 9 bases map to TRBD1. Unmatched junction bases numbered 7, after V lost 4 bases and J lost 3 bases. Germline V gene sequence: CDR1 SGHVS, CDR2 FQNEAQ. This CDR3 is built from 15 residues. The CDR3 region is CASSSRDRDHYEQYF. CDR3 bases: TGTGCCAGCAGCTCCCGGGACAGGGACCACTACGAGCAGTACTTC.

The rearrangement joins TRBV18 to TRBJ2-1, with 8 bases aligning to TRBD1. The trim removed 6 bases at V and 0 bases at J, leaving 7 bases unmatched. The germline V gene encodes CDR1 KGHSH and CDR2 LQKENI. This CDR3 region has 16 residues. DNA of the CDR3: TGTGCCAGCTCCGGCCCGGGACAGGCCTCCTACAATGAGCAGTTCTTC. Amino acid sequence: CASSGPGQASYNEQFF.

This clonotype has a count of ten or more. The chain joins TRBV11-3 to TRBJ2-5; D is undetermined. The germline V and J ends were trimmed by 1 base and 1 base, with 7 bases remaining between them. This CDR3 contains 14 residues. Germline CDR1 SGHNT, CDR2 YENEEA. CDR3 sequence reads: CASSLAGAQETQYF. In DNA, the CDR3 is TGTGCCAGCAGCTTAGCTGGAGCCCAAGAGACCCAGTACTTC.

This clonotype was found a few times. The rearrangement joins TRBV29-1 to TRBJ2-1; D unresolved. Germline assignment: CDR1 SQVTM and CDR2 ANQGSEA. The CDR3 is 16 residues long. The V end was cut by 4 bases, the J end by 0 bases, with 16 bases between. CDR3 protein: CSVGWLASSSYNEQFF. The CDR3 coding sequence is TGCAGCGTTGGATGGCTGGCGTCGAGCTCCTACAATGAGCAGTTCTTC.

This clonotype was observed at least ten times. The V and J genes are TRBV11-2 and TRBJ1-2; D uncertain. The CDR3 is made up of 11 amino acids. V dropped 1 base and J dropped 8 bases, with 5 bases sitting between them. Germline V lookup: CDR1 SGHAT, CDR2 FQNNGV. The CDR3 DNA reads TGTGCCAGCAGCTTAGTTGTCGGCTACACCTTC. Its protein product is CASSLVVGYTF.

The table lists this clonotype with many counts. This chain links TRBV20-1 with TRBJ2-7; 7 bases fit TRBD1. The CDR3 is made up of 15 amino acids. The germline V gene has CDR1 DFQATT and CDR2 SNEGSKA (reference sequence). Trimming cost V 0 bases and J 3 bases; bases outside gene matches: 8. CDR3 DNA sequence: TGCAGTGCTAGAGATTCCCGCAGGGGGTACTACGAGCAGTACTTC. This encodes CSARDSRRGYYEQYF.

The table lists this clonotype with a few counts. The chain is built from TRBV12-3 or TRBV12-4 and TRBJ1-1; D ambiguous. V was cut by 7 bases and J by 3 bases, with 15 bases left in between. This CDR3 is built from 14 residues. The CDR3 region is CASTPEGRDTEAFF. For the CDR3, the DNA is TGTGCCAGCACCCCCGAAGGGAGGGACACTGAAGCTTTCTTT.

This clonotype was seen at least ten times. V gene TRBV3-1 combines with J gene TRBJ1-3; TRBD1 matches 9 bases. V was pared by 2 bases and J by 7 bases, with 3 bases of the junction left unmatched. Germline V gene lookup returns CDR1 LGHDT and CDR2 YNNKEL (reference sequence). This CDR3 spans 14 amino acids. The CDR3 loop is CASSQRQGGNTIYF. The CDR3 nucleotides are TGTGCCAGCAGCCAACGACAGGGGGGTAACACCATATATTTT.

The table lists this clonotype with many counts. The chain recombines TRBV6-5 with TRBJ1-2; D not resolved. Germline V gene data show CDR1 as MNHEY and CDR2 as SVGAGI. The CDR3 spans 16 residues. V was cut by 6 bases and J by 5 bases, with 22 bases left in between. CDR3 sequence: CASRPGQVNPLYGYTF. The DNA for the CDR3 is TGTGCCAGCAGGCCGGGTCAGGTTAATCCCCTGTATGGCTACACCTTC.